Presented here are 30 T cell receptor beta chains from one specimen sequenced in a study of beta chain features in type 1 diabetes. Overall study findings and caveats: Type 1 diabetes patients showed a moderate but significant shortening of TCRB CDR3s in all four CD4+ subsets.

Antigens of these TCRs are unknown. Every bit of the isolated RNA underwent reverse transcription, so sequencing read expressed TCRB transcripts. Sequenced by immunoSEQ multiplex PCR; TCRdb stores in-frame clones only, minus some. The table includes about 160,000 clones, around 8.6% detected once. Sequencing used central memory CD4+ T cells from blood. The receptors here all came from a woman younger than 30 with type 1 diabetes.

The chain employs TRBV28 and TRBJ1-1, with a weak D call TRBD1 (5 bases). V lost 7 bases and J lost 2, with 14 bases in between. CDR3 length: 14 residues. Germline loops: CDR1 MDHEN, CDR2 SYDVKM. CDR3 coding DNA: TGTGCCAGCACTTACGACAGACCTAACACTGAAGCTTTCTTT. This gives the protein CASTYDRPNTEAFF. Based on the CDR3 plus reference TRBV28 and TRBJ1-1, the full variable domain is DVKVTQSSRYLVKRTGEKVFLECVQDMDHENMFWYRQDPGLGLRLIYFSYDVKMKEKGDIPEGYSVSREKKERFSLILESASTNQTSMYLCASTYDRPNTEAFFGQGTRLTVV.

This clone was observed a few times. This chain joins TRBV28 and TRBJ2-3; D call uncertain. The CDR3 extends over 13 amino acids. Trimming took off 3 bases at V and 7 bases at J, with 11 bases between the two ends. Germline V gives CDR1 MDHEN, CDR2 SYDVKM. This CDR3 reads CASSLGVMNTQYF. CDR3 in DNA: TGTGCCAGCAGTTTGGGCGTCATGAATACGCAGTATTTT. Together with reference TRBV28 and TRBJ2-3, the CDR3 gives the full variable domain: DVKVTQSSRYLVKRTGEKVFLECVQDMDHENMFWYRQDPGLGLRLIYFSYDVKMKEKGDIPEGYSVSREKKERFSLILESASTNQTSMYLCASSLGVMNTQYFGPGTRLTVL.

J is TRBJ2-1 and V is TRBV30; 12 bases align to TRBD2. Unmatched junction bases numbered 4, after V lost 1 base and J lost 6 bases. This CDR3 has 15 amino acids. Germline assignment: CDR1 GTSNPN and CDR2 SVGIG (reference sequence). The DNA for the CDR3 is TGTGCCTGGAGTGCTACGGGACTAGCGGGCAATGAGCAGTTCTTC. The encoded protein is CAWSATGLAGNEQFF. Complete variable domain (other parts from reference TRBV30 and TRBJ2-1): SQTIHQWPATLVQPVGSPLSLECTVEGTSNPNLYWYRQAAGRGLQLLFYSVGIGQISSEVPQNLSASRPQDRQFILSSKKLLLSDSGFYLCAWSATGLAGNEQFFGPGTRLTVL.

With respect to this clone: Other DNA sequences within the sample encode an identical CDR3. The chain is built from TRBV29-1 and TRBJ2-5, with D unresolved. This CDR3 region has 9 residues. CDR1 and CDR2 (germline): SQVTM, ANQGSEA. V gave up 7 bases and J gave up 4 bases, with 4 bases separating them. CDR3 bases: TGCAGCGCCGGAGAGACCCAGTACTTC. The encoded protein is CSAGETQYF.

The gene calls are TRBV5-1 and TRBJ2-7, with 9 bases identical to TRBD2. From germline, CDR1 is SGHRS and CDR2 YFSETQ. Unmatched junction bases numbered 8, after V lost 9 bases and J lost 1 base. CDR3 size: 14 residues. CDR3 nucleotide sequence: TGCGCCACCCGGTTTGGACTAGCGTCCTACGAGCAGTACTTC. Translation gives CATRFGLASYEQYF.

The chain links TRBV7-2 to TRBJ2-7; the D gene is possibly TRBD2 (6 bases). Trimming cost V 5 bases and J 7 bases, with 15 bases left between them. The CDR3 contains 13 residues. Looked up from germline, CDR1 is SGHTA and CDR2 is FQGNSA. The DNA of the CDR3 is TGTGCCAGCAGCCGAGACCCCGCGGGAGAGCAGTACTTC. Protein product: CASSRDPAGEQYF.

This clone was picked up a small number of times. The V and J genes are TRBV18 and TRBJ2-7; perhaps TRBD2 as D (6 bases). CDR3 length equals 12 residues. The germline CDR1 and CDR2 sequences are KGHSH and LQKENI. V lost 3 bases and J 7 bases, leaving 10 bases between the germline ends. Written as DNA, the CDR3 is TGTGCCAGCTCACCGGGACTCTGGGAGCAGTACTTC. Translation gives CASSPGLWEQYF.

The rearrangement joins TRBV4-2 to TRBJ2-7, with D hard to call. Germline-derived CDR1 and CDR2 are LGHNA and YNFKEQ. This CDR3 is 13 amino acids long. Trimming took off 0 bases at V and 4 bases at J, with 7 bases between the two ends. The CDR3 region is CASSQDAGYEQYF. The CDR3 nucleotides are TGTGCCAGCAGCCAAGATGCAGGATACGAGCAGTACTTC.

This chain links TRBV6-6 with TRBJ2-3, with D perhaps matching TRBD2 (6 bases). Germline values: CDR1 MNHNY, CDR2 SVGAGI (reference sequence). CDR3 size: 13 residues. Trimming cost V 11 bases and J 4 bases, with 16 bases left between them. As DNA, the CDR3 is TGTGCCGGGACCTCCGGGGGTGCAGATACGCAGTATTTT. Translating gives CAGTSGGADTQYF.

V and J are TRBV7-2 and TRBJ2-6; TRBD1 aligns across 9 bases. CDR3 length: 17 amino acids. J gave up 2 bases and V 5 bases, and 7 bases lay outside the gene matches. Germline V gene sequence: CDR1 SGHTA, CDR2 FQGNSA. This chain's CDR3 is CASSTRDRVTGANVLTF. CDR3 sequence (DNA): TGTGCCAGCAGCACCCGGGACAGGGTAACTGGGGCCAACGTCCTGACTTTC.

This clone has just a few counts. This sequence joins TRBV18 and TRBJ2-7; TRBD2 agrees at 15 bases. CDR1 is KGHSH, CDR2 LQKENI, per germline. The CDR3 extends over 15 amino acids. V trimming: 3 bases; J trimming: 6 bases; junction bases outside the gene matches: 3. The CDR3 region is CASSPPGLAGGEQYF. Here the CDR3 DNA reads TGTGCCAGCTCACCTCCGGGACTAGCGGGAGGCGAGCAGTACTTC.

This clone was recorded a few times. In DNA form, the CDR3 reads TGTGCCAGCAGCTTAACCCGGGGGGTTGAAGCTTTCTTT. Amino acids: CASSLTRGVEAFF. The V gene is TRBV27, the J gene TRBJ1-1; maybe TRBD1 (5 bases). The CDR3 runs to 13 residues. Trimming shortened V by 6 bases and J by 7 bases, and 15 bases separated the two germline ends. Germline V gene data show CDR1 as MNHEY and CDR2 as SMNVEV (reference sequence).

The CDR3 is CASSFNYRENYEQYF. In DNA, the CDR3 is TGTGCCAGCAGTTTCAACTACAGGGAGAATTACGAGCAGTACTTC. V usage is TRBV28 and J usage is TRBJ2-7, with a weak D call TRBD1 (6 bases). The ends were cut back, 3 bases at V and 4 bases at J, with 16 bases in the middle. CDR1 is MDHEN, CDR2 SYDVKM, per germline. This CDR3 is built from 15 residues.

Only a few counts were recorded for this clone. This rearrangement joins TRBV5-1 to TRBJ2-1, with 9 bases matching TRBD2. Germline V gene sequence: CDR1 SGHRS, CDR2 YFSETQ. The J segment lost 0 bases and the V segment lost 3 bases, leaving 4 bases of the junction unmatched. The CDR3 loop spans 16 amino acids. CDR3 residues: CASSYYSGSSYNEQFF. The CDR3 region has the DNA TGCGCCAGCAGCTACTATAGCGGGAGCTCCTACAATGAGCAGTTCTTC.

This clone was picked up a small number of times. Compared with germline, one end of the junction differs, possibly owing to a read error. The gene calls are TRBV4-1 and TRBJ1-4, with 7 bases matching TRBD1. This CDR3 is built from 15 residues. Germline V lookup: CDR1 MGHRA, CDR2 YSYEKL. The CDR3 here is CASRTSGTANEKLFF. The CDR3, as DNA: TGTGCCAGTCGGACTTCCGGGACAGCTAATGAAAAACTGTTTTTT.

There are a few counts of this clone. The chain combines TRBV7-2 with TRBJ1-1, with D unresolved. Trimming took 5 bases from V and 8 from J, leaving 12 bases between them. Germline CDR1 reads SGHTA; CDR2 reads FQGNSA. The length of the CDR3 is 12 residues. The CDR3 reads CASSGGPTEAFF. CDR3 in DNA: TGTGCCAGCAGCGGCGGGCCAACGGAAGCTTTCTTT. The full variable domain, completed using reference TRBV7-2 and TRBJ1-1, is GAGVSQSPSNKVTEKGKDVELRCDPISGHTALYWYRQSLGQGLEFLIYFQGNSAPDKSGLPSDRFSAERTGGSVSTLTIQRTQQEDSAVYLCASSGGPTEAFFGQGTRLTVV.

With respect to this clone: Distinct nucleotide sequences in the sample also encode this CDR3. V gene TRBV27 combines with J gene TRBJ2-7, with a possible D match to TRBD1 (5 bases). This CDR3 has 15 amino acids. V shed 6 bases and J shed 0 bases, with 15 bases lying between them. Germline V gives CDR1 MNHEY, CDR2 SMNVEV (reference sequence). DNA of the CDR3: TGTGCCAGCAGCTCTAGTAGGGGAAGCTCCTACGAGCAGTACTTC. It translates to CASSSSRGSSYEQYF.

This clone was seen a handful of times. V is TRBV4-3 and J is TRBJ2-5; 10 bases agree with TRBD2. CDR1 and CDR2 from the germline V gene are LGHNA and YSLEER. This CDR3 is 15 amino acids long. V lost 5 bases to trimming and J lost 5 bases; unmatched junction nucleotides: 8. The CDR3 region has the DNA TGCGCCAGCAGCTTGTCTAGCGGGAGAGGCGAGACCCAGTACTTC. It yields the protein CASSLSSGRGETQYF.

This clone has at least ten counts. The V call is TRBV18, the J call TRBJ2-3; 9 bases line up with TRBD1. The CDR3 has 14 residues. V was clipped by 4 bases and J by 4 bases; unmatched bases: 3. Germline values: CDR1 KGHSH, CDR2 LQKENI. This chain's CDR3 is CASSRDRAPDTQYF. As DNA, the CDR3 is TGTGCCAGCTCACGGGACAGGGCCCCAGATACGCAGTATTTT.

CDR3 nucleotides: TGTGCTAGTGGTTTGAGGGACATCCACACTGAAGCTTTCTTT. Encoded protein: CASGLRDIHTEAFF. The chain uses TRBV12-5 and TRBJ1-1, with a possible D match to TRBD1 (6 bases). Trimming removed 2 bases from V and 3 bases from J, with 10 bases in between. The germline V gene encodes CDR1 LGHNT and CDR2 FRNRAP. This CDR3 comprises 14 residues.

This sequence joins TRBV4-3 and TRBJ2-2, with D perhaps matching TRBD1 or TRBD2 (5 bases each). This CDR3 has 17 amino acids. Germline loops: CDR1 LGHNA, CDR2 YSLEER. V lost 4 bases to trimming and J lost 3 bases, with 18 bases between them. The CDR3 region is CASSLEGLVRDTGELFF. The CDR3 DNA is TGCGCCAGCAGCCTAGAGGGGCTAGTCAGGGACACCGGGGAGCTGTTTTTT.

This clone was counted only a few times. V and J are TRBV7-2 and TRBJ2-1, with TRBD2 matching over 12 bases. With V trimmed by 5 bases and J by 8 bases, 10 bases remained unmatched. Per germline, CDR1 SGHTA and CDR2 FQGNSA. The CDR3 covers 16 residues. The CDR3 sequence: CASSISRTSGIHEQFF. CDR3 bases: TGTGCCAGCAGCATTTCGCGGACTAGCGGGATTCATGAGCAGTTCTTC.

The chain joins TRBV7-9 to TRBJ2-3; TRBD2 aligns across 14 bases. The CDR3 length is 19 residues. The V and J ends lost 1 base and 0 bases, in that order; junction bases with no gene match: 6. CDR1 and CDR2 (germline): SEHNR, FQNEAQ (reference sequence). The CDR3 reads CASSLGTSGRIESTDTQYF. Written as DNA, the CDR3 is TGTGCCAGCAGCTTAGGGACTAGCGGGAGGATTGAGAGCACAGATACGCAGTATTTT.

This clone was observed a handful of times. One end of the junction fails to match germline, which may point to a read error. This rearrangement joins TRBV7-9 to TRBJ2-3; 10 bases agree with TRBD2. CDR3 length: 15 residues. CDR1 is SEHNR and CDR2 is FQNEAQ in the germline V gene (reference sequence). This CDR3 reads CASSLAGASTDTQYF. The CDR3 region has the DNA TGTGCCAGCAGCCTAGCGGGGGCCTCCACAGATACGCAGTATTTT.

This clone was detected only a few times. The genes are TRBV5-1 and TRBJ1-1, with D hard to call. This CDR3 comprises 14 residues. The V end lost 6 bases, the J end lost 0 bases, and 12 bases lay between the germline ends. Per the germline V gene, CDR1 is SGHRS and CDR2 is YFSETQ. The CDR3 sequence: CASTSDSMNTEAFF. CDR3 in DNA: TGCGCCAGCACTTCGGACTCCATGAACACTGAAGCTTTCTTT. Together with reference TRBV5-1 and TRBJ1-1, the CDR3 gives the full variable domain: KAGVTQTPRYLIKTRGQQVTLSCSPISGHRSVSWYQQTPGQGLQFLFEYFSETQRNKGNFPGRFSGRQFSNSRSEMNVSTLELGDSALYLCASTSDSMNTEAFFGQGTRLTVV.

This clone was seen repeatedly, ten times or more. A junction boundary mismatches the germline segment, possibly from a read error. The chain combines TRBV29-1 with TRBJ2-2, with D possibly matching TRBD1 (6 bases). Germline CDR1 and CDR2: SQVTM and ANQGSEA. The CDR3 length is 15 residues. The CDR3 loop is CSVGLTGAKTGELFF. As DNA, the CDR3 is TGCAGCGTTGGGCTGACAGGCGCGAAGACCGGGGAGCTGTTTTTT.

The V gene is TRBV7-2, the J gene TRBJ1-4, with a weak D call TRBD1 (6 bases). Trimming left V 4 bases short and J 7 bases short, with 16 bases between. The CDR3 sequence is 15 residues long. Per germline, CDR1 SGHTA and CDR2 FQGNSA. DNA of the CDR3: TGTGCCAGCAGCTCTTCACAGGGTGGGGGTGAAAAACTGTTTTTT. Amino acid sequence: CASSSSQGGGEKLFF.

This clone appeared a few times. The chain carries TRBV5-6 and TRBJ2-7; TRBD2 might be the D (5 bases). The V end was cut by 4 bases, the J end by 1 base, with 15 bases between. The CDR3 loop spans 15 amino acids. Germline V lookup: CDR1 SGHDT, CDR2 YYEEEE. In DNA form, the CDR3 reads TGTGCCAGCAGCATCCGAGGGAGAGGGTCCTACGAGCAGTACTTC. Translated, it gives CASSIRGRGSYEQYF. Using reference TRBV5-6 and TRBJ2-7 for the parts outside the CDR3, the full variable domain is DAGVTQSPTHLIKTRGQQVTLRCSPKSGHDTVSWYQQALGQGPQFIFQYYEEEERQRGNFPDRFSGHQFPNYSSELNVNALLLGDSALYLCASSIRGRGSYEQYFGPGTRLTVT.

The chain combines TRBV6-6 with TRBJ2-5, with TRBD1 matching 9 bases. The CDR3 consists of 16 residues. Germline V gene lookup returns CDR1 MNHNY and CDR2 SVGAGI (reference sequence). The V and J ends lost 5 bases and 3 bases, in that order; junction bases with no gene match: 10. The CDR3 reads CASSPRPGQGEETQYF. In nucleotides, the CDR3 is TGTGCCAGCAGTCCTCGTCCGGGACAGGGAGAAGAGACCCAGTACTTC.

Only a few counts were recorded for this clone. The chain couples TRBV11-2 to TRBJ2-7, with TRBD1 matching 10 bases. Trimming cost V 1 base and J 3 bases; bases outside gene matches: 6. Germline CDR1 reads SGHAT; CDR2 reads FQNNGV. This CDR3 is built from 16 residues. The CDR3 DNA follows: TGTGCCAGCAGCTTAGGCGGGGGGACAGGGGTCTACGAGCAGTACTTC. Protein product: CASSLGGGTGVYEQYF.